The 30 T cell receptor beta chains below were found in one sample sequenced in a study of blood T cell repertoires in COVID-19. Using immunoSEQ multiplex PCR, the repertoire was profiled, and TCRdb retains in-frame clones only, with some absent. The table records 150,000 to 200,000 clones, 85% of them present only once. The specimen was peripheral blood. The receptors come from a human donor with acute or convalescent COVID-19. The donor label of this sample is uncertain.

This chain joins TRBV28 and TRBJ2-7; D not resolved. Per the germline V gene, CDR1 is MDHEN and CDR2 is SYDVKM. The CDR3 sequence is 14 residues long. V lost 9 bases and J lost 0, with 15 bases in between. CDR3 region: CASRDSRSSYEQYF. In DNA, the CDR3 is TGTGCCAGTCGAGACTCAAGGAGCTCCTACGAGCAGTACTTC.

The rearrangement joins TRBV7-9 to TRBJ2-5; 10 bases map to TRBD2. This CDR3 contains 16 residues. Germline assignment: CDR1 SEHNR and CDR2 FQNEAQ (reference sequence). V lost 3 bases, J lost 0 bases, and 4 bases stayed unmatched. The CDR3 bases are TGTGCCAGCAGCTTCCCCCTAGCGGGGGACCAAGAGACCCAGTACTTC. Translating it yields CASSFPLAGDQETQYF.

The genes are TRBV18 and TRBJ2-5, with 8 bases matching TRBD1. V lost 2 bases and J lost 5; bases outside the gene matches: 4. The length of the CDR3 is 14 residues. Germline values: CDR1 KGHSH, CDR2 LQKENI. CDR3 DNA: TGTGCCAGCTCACCAAACAGGGGGATGGAGACCCAGTACTTC. Its translation: CASSPNRGMETQYF.

The gene calls are TRBV19 and TRBJ2-1; weak D call: TRBD2 (7 bases). Trimming took 10 bases from V and 0 from J, leaving 19 bases between them. Per the germline V gene, CDR1 is LNHDA and CDR2 is SQIVND (reference sequence). The CDR3 loop spans 16 amino acids. The CDR3 nucleotides read TGTGCCACCTTCGCGGGGGCTGGGAGCTCCTACAATGAGCAGTTCTTC. This translates into CATFAGAGSSYNEQFF.

The DNA of the CDR3 is TGCGCCAGCAGCCAAGGGACAGATTCATATAATTCACCCCTCCACTTT. Protein sequence: CASSQGTDSYNSPLHF. This chain joins TRBV4-1 and TRBJ1-6; D may be TRBD1 (6 bases). In germline, CDR1 is MGHRA, CDR2 YSYEKL. The CDR3 has 16 residues. V was shortened by 1 base and J by 4 bases, with 11 bases between the two germline ends.

The genes are TRBV24-1 and TRBJ2-3; weak D call: TRBD2 (6 bases). Trimming shortened V by 4 bases and J by 7 bases, and 23 bases separated the two germline ends. The CDR3 covers 17 residues. Germline V gene data show CDR1 as KGHDR and CDR2 as SFDVKD. CDR3 sequence reads: CATSETTSGGRRHTQYF. The CDR3 DNA reads as TGTGCCACCAGTGAAACGACTAGTGGGGGTAGGAGGCATACGCAGTATTTT.

V is TRBV7-9 and J is TRBJ2-1, with TRBD1 matching over 7 bases. The junction had 8 bases not matched to a gene; V was cut back by 7 bases and J by 5 bases. The CDR3 spans 14 residues. Per germline, CDR1 SEHNR and CDR2 FQNEAQ (reference sequence). CDR3 sequence: CASITYGQDNEQFF. The CDR3 DNA follows: TGTGCCAGCATCACCTACGGACAGGACAATGAGCAGTTCTTC.

The rearrangement links TRBV7-9 to TRBJ1-2; D is unresolved. This CDR3 is 12 amino acids long. Germline V gives CDR1 SEHNR, CDR2 FQNEAQ (reference sequence). The ends were cut back, 5 bases at V and 8 bases at J, with 12 bases in the middle. The CDR3 region has the DNA TGTGCCAGCAGCCGACTTCCGCAGGGCTACACCTTC. This encodes CASSRLPQGYTF.

This clone was seen a handful of times. This CDR3 reads CSVEIIQNYGYTF. The DNA of the CDR3 is TGCAGCGTTGAAATTATACAGAACTATGGCTACACCTTC. V is TRBV29-1 and J is TRBJ1-2, with D unresolved. Per the germline V gene, CDR1 is SQVTM and CDR2 is ANQGSEA. This CDR3 spans 13 amino acids. Trimming took off 2 bases at V and 2 bases at J, with 9 bases between the two ends.

This clone was seen once. The genes are TRBV29-1 and TRBJ1-2; TRBD1 agrees at 9 bases. The CDR3 sequence is 16 residues long. CDR1 is SQVTM, CDR2 ANQGSEA, per germline. The V and J ends lost 7 bases and 2 bases, in that order; junction bases with no gene match: 14. CDR3 loop: CSASGTGPMSNYGYTF. CDR3 DNA: TGCAGCGCCTCCGGGACAGGGCCCATGTCGAACTATGGCTACACCTTC. Full variable domain (rest looked up from reference TRBV29-1 and TRBJ1-2): SAVISQKPSRDICQRGTSLTIQCQVDSQVTMMFWYRQQPGQSLTLIATANQGSEATYESGFVIDKFPISRPNLTFSTLTVSNMSPEDSSIYLCSASGTGPMSNYGYTFGSGTRLTVV.

This rearrangement joins TRBV2 to TRBJ2-7; 9 positions agree with TRBD1. There are 15 residues in the CDR3. Unmatched junction bases numbered 5, after V lost 4 bases and J lost 1 base. CDR1 is SNHLY, CDR2 FYNNEI, per germline. CDR3 amino acids: CASSAGTGLSYEQYF. CDR3 coding DNA: TGTGCCAGCAGTGCTGGGACAGGGTTGTCCTACGAGCAGTACTTC.

The chain employs TRBV9 and TRBJ2-7, with 8 bases fitting TRBD2. Germline V gene sequence: CDR1 SGDLS, CDR2 YYNGEE. This CDR3 is built from 15 residues. The junction had 4 bases not matched to a gene; V was cut back by 0 bases and J by 2 bases. The CDR3 DNA follows: TGTGCCAGCAGCGTAGGGGCGGGGGGACCCTACGAGCAGTACTTC. Translating gives CASSVGAGGPYEQYF.

The table lists this clone with a count of one. The chain is built from TRBV4-3 and TRBJ1-6; maybe TRBD1 (6 bases). This CDR3 region has 14 residues. V lost 4 bases to trimming and J lost 7 bases, with 11 bases between them. The V gene's germline CDR1 is LGHNA and CDR2 YSLEER. This chain's CDR3 is CASSLQGTNSPLHF. The CDR3 nucleotides read TGCGCCAGCAGCCTGCAGGGGACGAATTCACCCCTCCACTTT.

The chain combines TRBV19 with TRBJ2-7, with 9 bases lining up with TRBD1. CDR1 LNHDA and CDR2 SQIVND come from the germline V gene (reference sequence). This CDR3 comprises 14 residues. V shed 5 bases, J shed 3 bases, and the junction held 5 bases outside the gene matches. CDR3 residues: CASSPGTGNYEQYF. CDR3 DNA: TGTGCCAGTAGTCCGGGGACAGGGAACTACGAGCAGTACTTC.

The chain recombines TRBV28 with TRBJ1-4; 7 bases agree with TRBD1. From germline, CDR1 is MDHEN and CDR2 SYDVKM. The CDR3 runs to 14 residues. Trimming took 6 bases from V and 3 from J; bases not matched to a gene: 4. The CDR3 reads CASRHGTANEKLFF. CDR3 in DNA: TGTGCCAGCAGACACGGGACAGCTAATGAAAAACTGTTTTTT.

This clone came up a few times. The V call is TRBV14, the J call TRBJ1-4, with D hard to call. Germline V gene sequence: CDR1 SGHDN, CDR2 FVKESK. Trimming cost V 2 bases and J 8 bases, with 12 bases left between them. The CDR3 is made up of 14 amino acids. The CDR3 sequence is CASSQTQPGEKLFF. In DNA form, the CDR3 reads TGTGCCAGCAGCCAAACCCAACCGGGAGAAAAACTGTTTTTT.

The chain joins TRBV18 to TRBJ2-7; the D is unclear. The germline V and J ends were trimmed by 1 base and 0 bases, with 7 bases remaining between them. The CDR3 length is 14 residues. Germline CDR1 KGHSH, CDR2 LQKENI. DNA for the CDR3: TGTGCCAGCTCACCACGGTACAGCTCCTACGAGCAGTACTTC. Translation: CASSPRYSSYEQYF. The variable domain in full, with the rest retrieved from reference TRBV18 and TRBJ2-7, is NAGVMQNPRHLVRRRGQEARLRCSPMKGHSHVYWYRQLPEEGLKFMVYLQKENIIDESGMPKERFSAEFPKEGPSILRIQQVVRGDSAAYFCASSPRYSSYEQYFGPGTRLTVT.

The chain links TRBV27 to TRBJ1-5; TRBD1 aligns across 8 bases. CDR3 size: 15 residues. Germline-derived CDR1 and CDR2 are MNHEY and SMNVEV (reference sequence). With V trimmed by 3 bases and J by 2 bases, 3 bases remained unmatched. This CDR3 reads CASSFQGARNQPQHF. CDR3 DNA sequence: TGTGCCAGCAGTTTTCAGGGGGCGCGCAATCAGCCCCAGCATTTT.

J is TRBJ1-5 and V is TRBV10-3, with 8 bases aligning to TRBD1. Germline CDR1 reads ENHRY; CDR2 reads SYGVKD. The CDR3 is made up of 16 amino acids. With 6 bases clipped from V and 5 bases from J, the junction kept 12 bases outside the gene matches. CDR3 nucleotides: TGTGCCATCAGGACTTGGGTTCAGGGGGCGGATCAGCCCCAGCATTTT. Its translation: CAIRTWVQGADQPQHF.

This chain links TRBV4-1 with TRBJ2-7; 11 nucleotides line up with TRBD1. Per germline, CDR1 MGHRA and CDR2 YSYEKL. J lost 6 bases, V lost 4 bases, and 5 bases had no gene match. The CDR3 length is 14 residues. This CDR3 is CASSPGQGASEQYF. The DNA for the CDR3 is TGCGCCAGCAGCCCAGGACAGGGGGCGAGCGAGCAGTACTTC.

This clone was detected only a few times. This chain connects TRBV11-2 to TRBJ1-6; D is uncertain. Germline values: CDR1 SGHAT, CDR2 FQNNGV. V dropped 1 base and J dropped 5 bases, with 6 bases sitting between them. The CDR3 runs 14 residues. CDR3 sequence (DNA): TGTGCCAGCAGCTTAGGGAGAAATAATTCACCCCTCCACTTT. This sequence encodes CASSLGRNNSPLHF.

This chain connects TRBV9 to TRBJ1-2; 7 bases are shared with TRBD1. With 4 bases clipped from V and 1 base from J, the junction kept 10 bases outside the gene matches. The CDR3 consists of 16 residues. The germline gives CDR1 SGDLS, CDR2 YYNGEE. CDR3 in amino acids: CASSPQGQLINYGYTF. CDR3 DNA: TGTGCCAGCAGCCCCCAGGGACAGCTGATTAACTATGGCTACACCTTC.

The CDR3 DNA reads TGTGCCAGCAGCCAGCGGGACGGTGGCTACACCTTC. As protein: CASSQRDGGYTF. The rearrangement uses TRBV4-2 and TRBJ1-2; D perhaps matches TRBD1 (5 bases). In germline, CDR1 is LGHNA, CDR2 YNFKEQ. V lost 3 bases to trimming and J lost 7 bases, with 9 bases between them. The CDR3 consists of 12 residues.

The V gene is TRBV7-9, the J gene TRBJ1-6; no clear D gene. Deletions cut 5 bases from V and 8 bases from J, with 13 bases between. The CDR3 has 14 amino acids. Germline loops: CDR1 SEHNR, CDR2 FQNEAQ (reference sequence). CDR3 nucleotide sequence: TGTGCCAGCAGCGATAGGTCCCGGGATTCACCCCTCCACTTT. This codes for CASSDRSRDSPLHF.

In DNA, the CDR3 is TGCGCCAGCAGCTTGCTCGGGACAGGGGGGAATGGCTACACCTTC. Encoded protein: CASSLLGTGGNGYTF. This chain uses TRBV5-1 with TRBJ1-2; 11 bases are shared with TRBD1. The CDR3 is made up of 15 amino acids. Per germline, CDR1 SGHRS and CDR2 YFSETQ. V gave up 1 base and J gave up 6 bases; unmatched junction bases: 5.

The V call is TRBV6-5, the J call TRBJ2-2, with 9 bases fitting TRBD1. V dropped 6 bases and J dropped 11; count of bases not matched to a gene: 10. From germline, CDR1 is MNHEY and CDR2 SVGAGI. CDR3 length: 14 residues. The CDR3: CASRAGTGNIELFF. DNA for the CDR3: TGTGCCAGCAGGGCCGGGACAGGGAACATCGAGCTGTTTTTT.

The chain employs TRBV30 and TRBJ2-1; 10 bases match TRBD2. The germline V gene has CDR1 GTSNPN and CDR2 SVGIG (reference sequence). V dropped 0 bases and J dropped 15; count of bases not matched to a gene: 8. This CDR3 spans 13 amino acids. The CDR3 DNA reads TGTGCCTGGAGTGTAACAGCGGGGGGGCCAAGGTTCTTC. This encodes CAWSVTAGGPRFF.

J is TRBJ2-5 and V is TRBV28; the D is unclear. Germline V CDR1 and CDR2: MDHEN, SYDVKM. Trimming removed 3 bases from V and 5 bases from J, with 4 bases in between. This CDR3 spans 11 amino acids. The CDR3 loop is CASSFYETQYF. The CDR3 DNA sequence: TGTGCCAGCAGTTTTTATGAGACCCAGTACTTC.

The chain links TRBV10-1 to TRBJ1-5; a weak D match, TRBD1 (5 bases). Germline CDR1 WNHNN, CDR2 SYGVQD (reference sequence). This CDR3 is 13 amino acids long. Trimming pared 2 bases from V and 9 bases from J, leaving 11 bases between. DNA for the CDR3: TGCGCCAGCAGTGAGGAGGGGAGGAGGCCCCAGCATTTT. The encoded protein is CASSEEGRRPQHF.

The chain is built from TRBV11-2 and TRBJ1-5; unclear D gene. CDR1 and CDR2 from the germline V gene are SGHAT and FQNNGV. V gave up 5 bases and J gave up 7 bases, with 18 bases separating them. CDR3 length equals 15 residues. CDR3 sequence reads: CASSRLGNSGQPQHF. CDR3 DNA sequence: TGTGCCAGCAGCCGACTTGGAAACTCGGGGCAGCCCCAGCATTTT.